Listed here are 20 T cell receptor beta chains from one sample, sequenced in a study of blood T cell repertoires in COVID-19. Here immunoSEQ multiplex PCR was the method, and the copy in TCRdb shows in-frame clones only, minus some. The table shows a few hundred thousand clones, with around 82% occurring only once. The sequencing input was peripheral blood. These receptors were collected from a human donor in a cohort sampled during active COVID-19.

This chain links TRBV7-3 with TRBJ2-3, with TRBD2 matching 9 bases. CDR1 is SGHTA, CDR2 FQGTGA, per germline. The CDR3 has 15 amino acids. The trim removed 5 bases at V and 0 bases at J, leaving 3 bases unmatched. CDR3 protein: CASSQAGGSTDTQYF. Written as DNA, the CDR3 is TGTGCCAGCAGCCAAGCGGGAGGAAGCACAGATACGCAGTATTTT.

DNA for the CDR3: TGTGCCAGCAGCTTAGTTGGGTGGGCAGAGACCCAGTACTTC. Translation gives CASSLVGWAETQYF. The gene calls are TRBV7-8 and TRBJ2-5; D is unresolved. Trimming removed 1 base from V and 4 bases from J, with 10 bases in between. The CDR3 runs 14 residues. The germline CDR1 and CDR2 sequences are SGHVS and FQNEAQ.

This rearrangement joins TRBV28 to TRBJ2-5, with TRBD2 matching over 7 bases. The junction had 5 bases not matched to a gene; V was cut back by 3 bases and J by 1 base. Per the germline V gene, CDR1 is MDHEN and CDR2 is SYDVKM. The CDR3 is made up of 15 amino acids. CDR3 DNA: TGTGCCAGCAGTTTGTTCAGCGGGGCCCAAGAGACCCAGTACTTC. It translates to CASSLFSGAQETQYF.

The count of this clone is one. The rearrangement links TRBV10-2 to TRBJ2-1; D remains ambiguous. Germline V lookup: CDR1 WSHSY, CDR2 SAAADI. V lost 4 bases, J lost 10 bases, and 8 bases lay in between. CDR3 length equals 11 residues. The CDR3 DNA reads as TGCGCCAGCAGTGTTGACACGGAGCAGTTCTTC. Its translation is CASSVDTEQFF.

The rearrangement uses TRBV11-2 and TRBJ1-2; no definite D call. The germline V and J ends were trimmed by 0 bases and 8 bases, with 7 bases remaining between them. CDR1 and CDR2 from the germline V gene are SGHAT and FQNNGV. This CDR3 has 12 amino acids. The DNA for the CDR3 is TGTGCCAGCAGCTTAGACAGATGGGGCTACACCTTC. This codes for CASSLDRWGYTF.

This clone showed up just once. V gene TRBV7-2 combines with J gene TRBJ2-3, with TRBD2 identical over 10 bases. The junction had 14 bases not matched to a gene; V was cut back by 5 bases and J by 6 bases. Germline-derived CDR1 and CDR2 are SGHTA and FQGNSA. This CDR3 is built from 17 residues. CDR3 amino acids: CASSRLGAGGPTDTQYF. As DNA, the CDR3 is TGTGCCAGCAGCCGCCTTGGAGCGGGAGGGCCCACGGATACGCAGTATTTT. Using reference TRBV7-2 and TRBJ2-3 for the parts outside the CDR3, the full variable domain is GAGVSQSPSNKVTEKGKDVELRCDPISGHTALYWYRQSLGQGLEFLIYFQGNSAPDKSGLPSDRFSAERTGGSVSTLTIQRTQQEDSAVYLCASSRLGAGGPTDTQYFGPGTRLTVL.

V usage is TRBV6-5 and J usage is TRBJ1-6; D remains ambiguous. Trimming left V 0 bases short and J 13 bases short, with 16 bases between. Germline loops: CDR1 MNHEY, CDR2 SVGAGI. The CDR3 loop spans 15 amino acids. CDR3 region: CASSYSHGVMVPLHF. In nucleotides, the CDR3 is TGTGCCAGCAGTTACTCACACGGGGTAATGGTCCCCCTCCACTTT.

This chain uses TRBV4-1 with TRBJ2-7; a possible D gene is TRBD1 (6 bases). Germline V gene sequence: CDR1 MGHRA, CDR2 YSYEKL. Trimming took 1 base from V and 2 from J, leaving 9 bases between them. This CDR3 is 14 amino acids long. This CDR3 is CASSQAGTTYEQYF. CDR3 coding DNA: TGCGCCAGCAGCCAAGCCGGGACAACCTACGAGCAGTACTTC.

CDR3 bases: TGTGCCAGTAGCCAAAACGGAGAGGACTGGAGTAACACCATATATTTT. Its translation is CASSQNGEDWSNTIYF. The genes are TRBV19 and TRBJ1-3; D is unresolved. Trimming stripped 6 bases from V and 7 bases from J, with 22 bases between. Germline CDR1 and CDR2: LNHDA and SQIVND (reference sequence). This CDR3 is built from 16 residues.

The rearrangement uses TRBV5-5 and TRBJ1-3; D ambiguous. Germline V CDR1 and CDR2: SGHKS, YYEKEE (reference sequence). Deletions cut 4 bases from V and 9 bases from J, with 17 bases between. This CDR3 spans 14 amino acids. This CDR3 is CASSPGLQRGTIYF. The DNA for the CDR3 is TGTGCCAGCAGCCCCGGGTTACAACGGGGCACCATATATTTT.

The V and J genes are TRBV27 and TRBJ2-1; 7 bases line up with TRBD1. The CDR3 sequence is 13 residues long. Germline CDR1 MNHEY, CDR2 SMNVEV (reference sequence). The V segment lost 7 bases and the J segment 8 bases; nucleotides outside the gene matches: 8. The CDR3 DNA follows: TGTGCCAGCACCCTAATAGGGGGCGATGAGCAGTTCTTC. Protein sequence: CASTLIGGDEQFF.

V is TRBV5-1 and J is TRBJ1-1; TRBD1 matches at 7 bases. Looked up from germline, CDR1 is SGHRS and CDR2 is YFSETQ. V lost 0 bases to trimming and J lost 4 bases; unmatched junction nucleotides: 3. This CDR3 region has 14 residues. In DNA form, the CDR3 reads TGCGCCAGCAGCTTGGCTTCAGGGGGCACTGAAGCTTTCTTT. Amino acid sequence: CASSLASGGTEAFF.

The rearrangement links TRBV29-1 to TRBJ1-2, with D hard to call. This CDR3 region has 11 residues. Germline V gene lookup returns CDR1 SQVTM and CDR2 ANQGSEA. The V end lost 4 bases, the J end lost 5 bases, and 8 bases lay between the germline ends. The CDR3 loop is CSVVRDYGYTF. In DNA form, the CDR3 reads TGCAGCGTTGTTAGAGATTATGGCTACACCTTC.

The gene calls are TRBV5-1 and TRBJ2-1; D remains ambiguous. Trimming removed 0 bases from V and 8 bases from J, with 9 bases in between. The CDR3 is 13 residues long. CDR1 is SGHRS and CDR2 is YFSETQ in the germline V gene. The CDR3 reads CASSLGGRDEQFF. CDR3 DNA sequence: TGCGCCAGCAGCTTGGGAGGTCGGGATGAGCAGTTCTTC.

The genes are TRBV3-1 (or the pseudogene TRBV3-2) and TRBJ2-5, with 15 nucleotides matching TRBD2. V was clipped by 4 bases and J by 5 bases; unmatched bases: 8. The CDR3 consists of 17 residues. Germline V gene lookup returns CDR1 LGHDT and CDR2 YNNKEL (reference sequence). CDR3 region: CASSRGLAGGTMETQYF. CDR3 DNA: TGTGCCAGCAGCCGCGGACTAGCGGGGGGGACTATGGAGACCCAGTACTTC.

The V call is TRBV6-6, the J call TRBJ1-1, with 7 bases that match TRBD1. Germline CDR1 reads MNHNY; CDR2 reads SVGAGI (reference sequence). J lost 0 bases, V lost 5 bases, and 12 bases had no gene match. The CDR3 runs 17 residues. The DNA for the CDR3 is TGTGCCAGCAGTCGAGGGACAGCGCCTAAAATGAACACTGAAGCTTTCTTT. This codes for CASSRGTAPKMNTEAFF.

CDR3 nucleotides: TGTGCCAGCAGCTTAAATAATCCGTTTTATGGCTACACCTTC. Its translation: CASSLNNPFYGYTF. The rearrangement joins TRBV7-8 to TRBJ1-2; unclear D gene. Trimming removed 2 bases at V and 5 bases at J, with 12 bases between. The CDR3 runs 14 residues. Germline V CDR1 and CDR2: SGHVS, FQNEAQ.

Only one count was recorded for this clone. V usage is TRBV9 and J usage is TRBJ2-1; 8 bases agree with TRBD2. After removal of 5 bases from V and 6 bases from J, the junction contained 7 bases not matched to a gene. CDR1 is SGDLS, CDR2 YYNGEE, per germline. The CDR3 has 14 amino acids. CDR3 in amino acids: CASSGGGTSNEQFF. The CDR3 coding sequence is TGTGCCAGCAGTGGAGGTGGGACTAGCAATGAGCAGTTCTTC.

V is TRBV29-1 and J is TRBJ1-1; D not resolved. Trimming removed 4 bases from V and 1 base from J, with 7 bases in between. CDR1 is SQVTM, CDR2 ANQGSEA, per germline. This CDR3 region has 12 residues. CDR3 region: CSVVSGNTEAFF. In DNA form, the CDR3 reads TGCAGCGTTGTTTCAGGGAACACTGAAGCTTTCTTT.

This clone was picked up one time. Written as DNA, the CDR3 is TGTGCCAGCAGCTTCCTACCGGGACAGGGGGTGCAGGAGCAGTACTTC. The encoded protein is CASSFLPGQGVQEQYF. V usage is TRBV5-6 and J usage is TRBJ2-7; 11 positions match TRBD1. V was clipped by 2 bases and J by 7 bases; unmatched bases: 11. Germline V gene lookup returns CDR1 SGHDT and CDR2 YYEEEE. The CDR3 has 16 amino acids.